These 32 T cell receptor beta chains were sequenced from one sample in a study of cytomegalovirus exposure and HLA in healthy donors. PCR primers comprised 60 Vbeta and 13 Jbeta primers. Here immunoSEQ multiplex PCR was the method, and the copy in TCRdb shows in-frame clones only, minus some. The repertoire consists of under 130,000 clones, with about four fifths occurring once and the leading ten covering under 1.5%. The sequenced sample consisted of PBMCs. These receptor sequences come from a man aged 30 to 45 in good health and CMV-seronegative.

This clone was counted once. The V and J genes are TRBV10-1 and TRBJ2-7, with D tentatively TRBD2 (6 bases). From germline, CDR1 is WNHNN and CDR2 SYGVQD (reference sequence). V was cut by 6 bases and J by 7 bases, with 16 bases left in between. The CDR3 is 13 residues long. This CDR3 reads CASRRDSRSEQYF. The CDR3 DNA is TGCGCCAGCAGACGGGACTCCCGATCGGAGCAGTACTTC.

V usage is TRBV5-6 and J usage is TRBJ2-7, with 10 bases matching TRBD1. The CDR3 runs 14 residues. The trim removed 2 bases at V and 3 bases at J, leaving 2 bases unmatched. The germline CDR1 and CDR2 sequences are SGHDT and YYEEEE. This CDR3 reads CASSFRDRGYEQYF. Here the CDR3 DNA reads TGTGCCAGCAGCTTTCGGGACAGGGGCTACGAGCAGTACTTC.

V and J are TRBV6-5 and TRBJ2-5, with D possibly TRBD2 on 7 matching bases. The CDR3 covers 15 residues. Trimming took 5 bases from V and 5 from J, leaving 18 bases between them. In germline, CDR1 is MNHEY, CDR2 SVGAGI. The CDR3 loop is CASSPGGLGAETQYF. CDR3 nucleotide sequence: TGTGCCAGCAGTCCCGGGGGGCTAGGGGCGGAGACCCAGTACTTC.

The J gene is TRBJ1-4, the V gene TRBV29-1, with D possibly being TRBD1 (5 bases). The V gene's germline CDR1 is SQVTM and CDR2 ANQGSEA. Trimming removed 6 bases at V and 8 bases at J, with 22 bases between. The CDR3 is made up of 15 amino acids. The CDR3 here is CSVGGDARDVEKLFF. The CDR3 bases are TGCAGCGTGGGGGGGGACGCCAGGGATGTGGAAAAACTGTTTTTT.

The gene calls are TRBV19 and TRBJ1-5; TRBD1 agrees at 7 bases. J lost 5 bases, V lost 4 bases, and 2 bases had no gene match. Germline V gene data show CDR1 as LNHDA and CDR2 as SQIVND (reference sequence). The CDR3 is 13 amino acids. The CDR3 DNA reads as TGTGCCAGTAGTAGCAGGGGGGATCAGCCCCAGCATTTT. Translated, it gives CASSSRGDQPQHF.

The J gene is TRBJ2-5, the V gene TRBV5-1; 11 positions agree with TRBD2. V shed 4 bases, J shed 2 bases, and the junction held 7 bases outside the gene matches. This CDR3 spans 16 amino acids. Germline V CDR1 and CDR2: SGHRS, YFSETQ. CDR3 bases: TGCGCCAGCAGCGGGGGGACTAGCGGACTACAAGAGACCCAGTACTTC. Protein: CASSGGTSGLQETQYF.

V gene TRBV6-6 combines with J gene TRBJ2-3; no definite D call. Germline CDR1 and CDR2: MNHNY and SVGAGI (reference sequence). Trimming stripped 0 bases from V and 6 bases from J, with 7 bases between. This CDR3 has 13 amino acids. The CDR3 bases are TGTGCCAGCAGTTACTCGAGCTGGGATACGCAGTATTTT. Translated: CASSYSSWDTQYF.

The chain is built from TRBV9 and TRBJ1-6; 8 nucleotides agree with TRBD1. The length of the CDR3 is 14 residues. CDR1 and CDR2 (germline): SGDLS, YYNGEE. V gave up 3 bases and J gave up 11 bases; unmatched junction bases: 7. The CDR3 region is CASSAPGGAAPLHF. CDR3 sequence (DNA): TGTGCCAGCAGCGCGCCAGGGGGCGCGGCACCCCTCCACTTT. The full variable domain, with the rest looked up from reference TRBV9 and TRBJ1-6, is DSGVTQTPKHLITATGQRVTLRCSPRSGDLSVYWYQQSLDQGLQFLIQYYNGEERAKGNILERFSAQQFPDLHSELNLSSLELGDSALYFCASSAPGGAAPLHFGNGTRLTVT.

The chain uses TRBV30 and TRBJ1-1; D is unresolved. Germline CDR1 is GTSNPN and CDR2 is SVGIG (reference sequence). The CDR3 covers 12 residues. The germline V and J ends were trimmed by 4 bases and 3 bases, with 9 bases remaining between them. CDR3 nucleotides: TGTGCCTGGACGAGGGCTTACACTGAAGCTTTCTTT. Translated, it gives CAWTRAYTEAFF.

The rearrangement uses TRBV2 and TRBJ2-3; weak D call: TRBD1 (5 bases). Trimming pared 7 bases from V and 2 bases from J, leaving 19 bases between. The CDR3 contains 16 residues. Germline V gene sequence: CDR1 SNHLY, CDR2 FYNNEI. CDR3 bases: TGTGCCAGCACCTCGTTAACCAGGGTACACACAGATACGCAGTATTTT. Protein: CASTSLTRVHTDTQYF. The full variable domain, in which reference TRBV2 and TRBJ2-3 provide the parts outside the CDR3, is EPEVTQTPSHQVTQMGQEVILRCVPISNHLYFYWYRQILGQKVEFLVSFYNNEISEKSEIFDDQFSVERPDGSNFTLKIRSTKLEDSAMYFCASTSLTRVHTDTQYFGPGTRLTVL.

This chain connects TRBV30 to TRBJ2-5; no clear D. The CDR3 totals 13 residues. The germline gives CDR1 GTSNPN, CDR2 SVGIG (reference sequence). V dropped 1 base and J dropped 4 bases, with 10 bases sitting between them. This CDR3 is CAWSGVAGETQYF. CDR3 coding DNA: TGTGCCTGGAGTGGAGTAGCCGGAGAGACCCAGTACTTC.

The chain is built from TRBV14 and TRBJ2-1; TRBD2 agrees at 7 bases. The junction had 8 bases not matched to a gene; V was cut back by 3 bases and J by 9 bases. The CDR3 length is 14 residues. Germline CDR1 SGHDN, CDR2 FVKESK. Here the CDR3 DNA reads TGTGCCAGCAGCCAGGGGGGAGGGGTCGGTGAGCAGTTCTTC. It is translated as CASSQGGGVGEQFF.

The chain's CDR3 is CASSYSGLYEQYF. As DNA, the CDR3 is TGTGCCAGCAGTTACTCTGGCCTCTACGAGCAGTACTTC. V gene TRBV6-5 combines with J gene TRBJ2-7, with D uncertain. CDR3 length equals 13 residues. From germline, CDR1 is MNHEY and CDR2 SVGAGI. The V and J ends lost 0 bases and 3 bases respectively, with 6 bases between them.

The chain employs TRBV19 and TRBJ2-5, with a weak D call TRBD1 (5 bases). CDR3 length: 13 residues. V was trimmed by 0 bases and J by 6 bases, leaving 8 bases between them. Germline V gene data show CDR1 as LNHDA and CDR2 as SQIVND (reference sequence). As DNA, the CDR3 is TGTGCCAGTAGTATAGACAGGGTCAAGACCCAGTACTTC. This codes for CASSIDRVKTQYF.

This CDR3 reads CASLQALGGTQYF. DNA for the CDR3: TGTGCCAGCCTTCAGGCCCTGGGGGGGACCCAGTACTTC. This chain connects TRBV6-5 to TRBJ2-5; D perhaps matches TRBD2 (6 bases). The germline V gene has CDR1 MNHEY and CDR2 SVGAGI. V gave up 8 bases and J gave up 7 bases, with 17 bases separating them. The CDR3 has 13 amino acids.

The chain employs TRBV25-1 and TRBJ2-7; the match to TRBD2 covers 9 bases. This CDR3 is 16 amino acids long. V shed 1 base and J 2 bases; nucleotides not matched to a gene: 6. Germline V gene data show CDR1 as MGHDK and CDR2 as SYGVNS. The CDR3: CASSESKSGRPYEQYF. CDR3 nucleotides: TGTGCCAGCAGTGAATCGAAGAGCGGGAGGCCCTACGAGCAGTACTTC.

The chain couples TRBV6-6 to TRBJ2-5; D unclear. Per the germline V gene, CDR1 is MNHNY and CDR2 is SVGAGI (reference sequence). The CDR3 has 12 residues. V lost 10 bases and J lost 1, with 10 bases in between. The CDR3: CATARLQETQYF. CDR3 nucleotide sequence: TGTGCCACAGCTAGACTCCAAGAGACCCAGTACTTC.

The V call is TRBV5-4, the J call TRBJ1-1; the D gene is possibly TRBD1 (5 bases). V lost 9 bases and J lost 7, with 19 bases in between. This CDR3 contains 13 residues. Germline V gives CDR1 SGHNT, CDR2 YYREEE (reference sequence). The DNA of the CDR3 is TGTGCCATGCACTCTGGCAGGGAGGATGAAGCTTTCTTT. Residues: CAMHSGREDEAFF.

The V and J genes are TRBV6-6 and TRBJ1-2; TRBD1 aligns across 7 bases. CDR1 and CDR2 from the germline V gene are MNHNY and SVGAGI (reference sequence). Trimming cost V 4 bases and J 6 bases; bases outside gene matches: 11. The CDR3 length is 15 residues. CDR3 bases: TGTGCCAGCAGTTCCCCAACACAGGGGAGCGATGGCTACACCTTC. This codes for CASSSPTQGSDGYTF.

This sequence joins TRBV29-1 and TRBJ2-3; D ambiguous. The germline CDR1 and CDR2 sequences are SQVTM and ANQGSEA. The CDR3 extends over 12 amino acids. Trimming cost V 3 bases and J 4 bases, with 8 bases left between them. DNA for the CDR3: TGCAGCGTTGAGCTAGGAGCAGATACGCAGTATTTT. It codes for CSVELGADTQYF.

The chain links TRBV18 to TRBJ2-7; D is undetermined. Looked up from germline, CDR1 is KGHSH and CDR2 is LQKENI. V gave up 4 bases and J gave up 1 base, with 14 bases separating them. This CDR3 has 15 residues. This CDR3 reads CASSLISGSSYEQYF. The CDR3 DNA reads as TGTGCCAGCTCACTTATTTCAGGTTCGTCCTACGAGCAGTACTTC.

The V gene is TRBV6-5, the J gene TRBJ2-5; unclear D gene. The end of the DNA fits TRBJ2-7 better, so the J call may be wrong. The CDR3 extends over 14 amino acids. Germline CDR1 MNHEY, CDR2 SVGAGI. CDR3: CASSRQVTSYEQYF. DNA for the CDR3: TGTGCCAGCAGTAGGCAGGTTACCTCCTACGAGCAGTACTTC.

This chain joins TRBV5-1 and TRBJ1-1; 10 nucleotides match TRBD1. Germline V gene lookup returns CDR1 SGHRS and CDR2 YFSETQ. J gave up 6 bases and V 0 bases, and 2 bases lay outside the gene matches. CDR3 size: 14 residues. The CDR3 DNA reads TGCGCCAGCAGCTTGGGAGGACAGGGGGCTGAAGCTTTCTTT. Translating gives CASSLGGQGAEAFF.

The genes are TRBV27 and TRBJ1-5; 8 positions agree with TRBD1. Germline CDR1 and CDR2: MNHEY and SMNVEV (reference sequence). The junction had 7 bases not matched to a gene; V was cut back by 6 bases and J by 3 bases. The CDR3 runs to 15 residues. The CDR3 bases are TGTGCCAGCAGCTACAGGGGGGATGACAATCAGCCCCAGCATTTT. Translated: CASSYRGDDNQPQHF.

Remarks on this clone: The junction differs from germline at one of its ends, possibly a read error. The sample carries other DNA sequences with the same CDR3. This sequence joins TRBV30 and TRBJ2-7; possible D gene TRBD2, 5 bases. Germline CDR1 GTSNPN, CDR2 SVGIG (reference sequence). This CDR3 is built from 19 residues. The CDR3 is CAWSVHSGAPLPRSYEQYF. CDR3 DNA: TGTGCCTGGAGTGTACACAGCGGAGCCCCACTGCCTCGCTCCTACGAACAGTACTTC. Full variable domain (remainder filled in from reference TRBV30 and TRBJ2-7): SQTIHQWPATLVQPVGSPLSLECTVEGTSNPNLYWYRQAAGRGLQLLFYSVGIGQISSEVPQNLSASRPQDRQFILSSKKLLLSDSGFYLCAWSVHSGAPLPRSYEQYFGPGTRLTVT.

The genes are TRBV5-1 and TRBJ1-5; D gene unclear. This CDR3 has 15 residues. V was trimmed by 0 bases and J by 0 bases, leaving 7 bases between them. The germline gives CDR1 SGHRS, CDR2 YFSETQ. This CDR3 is CASSLAPYSNQPQHF. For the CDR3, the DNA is TGCGCCAGCAGCTTGGCTCCCTATAGCAATCAGCCCCAGCATTTT. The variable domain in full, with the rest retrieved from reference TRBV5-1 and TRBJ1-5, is KAGVTQTPRYLIKTRGQQVTLSCSPISGHRSVSWYQQTPGQGLQFLFEYFSETQRNKGNFPGRFSGRQFSNSRSEMNVSTLELGDSALYLCASSLAPYSNQPQHFGDGTRLSIL.

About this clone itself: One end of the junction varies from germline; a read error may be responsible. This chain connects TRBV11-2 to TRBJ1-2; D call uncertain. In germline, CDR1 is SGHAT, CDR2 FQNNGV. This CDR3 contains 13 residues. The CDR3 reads CASSSSRGGQPDF. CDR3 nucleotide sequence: TGTGCCAGCAGCTCTTCTCGGGGTGGGCAGCCAGACTTC. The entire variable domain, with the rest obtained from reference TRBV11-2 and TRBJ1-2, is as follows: EAGVAQSPRYKIIEKRQSVAFWCNPISGHATLYWYQQILGQGPKLLIQFQNNGVVDDSQLPKDRFSAERLKGVDSTLKIQPAKLEDSAVYLCASSSSRGGQPDFGSGTRLTVV.

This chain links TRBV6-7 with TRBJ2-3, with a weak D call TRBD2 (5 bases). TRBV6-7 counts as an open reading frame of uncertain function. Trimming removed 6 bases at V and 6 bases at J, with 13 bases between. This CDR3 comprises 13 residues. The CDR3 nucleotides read TGTGCCAGCAGGTTGCGGGCCCCCGATACGCAGTATTTT. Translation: CASRLRAPDTQYF.

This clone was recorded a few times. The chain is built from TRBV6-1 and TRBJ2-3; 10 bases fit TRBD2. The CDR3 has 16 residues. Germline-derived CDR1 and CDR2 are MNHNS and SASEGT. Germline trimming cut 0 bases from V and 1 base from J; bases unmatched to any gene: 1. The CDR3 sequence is CASSEALAGGTDTQYF. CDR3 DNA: TGTGCCAGCAGTGAAGCGCTAGCGGGGGGCACAGATACGCAGTATTTT.

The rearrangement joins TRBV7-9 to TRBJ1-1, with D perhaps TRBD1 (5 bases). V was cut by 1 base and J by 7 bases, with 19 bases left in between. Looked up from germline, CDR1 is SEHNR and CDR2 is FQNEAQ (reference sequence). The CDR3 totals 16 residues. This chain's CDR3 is CASSLGTGRSQGEAFF. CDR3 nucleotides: TGTGCCAGCAGCTTAGGGACCGGACGGAGTCAGGGTGAAGCTTTCTTT.

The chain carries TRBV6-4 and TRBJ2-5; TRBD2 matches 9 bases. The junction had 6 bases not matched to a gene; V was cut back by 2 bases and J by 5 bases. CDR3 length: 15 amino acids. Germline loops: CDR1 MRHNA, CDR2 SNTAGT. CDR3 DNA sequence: TGTGCCAGCAGTGACGGCGCGGGGGGGCCTGAGACCCAGTACTTC. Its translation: CASSDGAGGPETQYF.

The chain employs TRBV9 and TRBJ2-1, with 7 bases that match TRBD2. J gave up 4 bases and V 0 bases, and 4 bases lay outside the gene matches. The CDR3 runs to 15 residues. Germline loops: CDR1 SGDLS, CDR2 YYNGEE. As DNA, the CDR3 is TGTGCCAGCAGCGTAGGGCTAGCGGAATACAATGAGCAGTTCTTC. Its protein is CASSVGLAEYNEQFF.